A single sample gave rise to the 14 T cell receptor beta chains below, sequenced in a study of Graves' ophthalmopathy and Graves' hyperthyroidism. Investigators amplified TCR beta CDR3 regions from RNA transcripts. First-round RT-PCR employed HTBI primers, with a second-round multiplex PCR after it. MiXCR, run by TCRdb on the multiplex PCR reads, gives a single entry per CDR3 protein. This table holds about 39,000 distinct CDR3 sequences, 50% found once. Specimen: peripheral blood. The origin of the receptors is an adult woman with stable Graves' hyperthyroidism.

The rearrangement links TRBV6-5 to TRBJ1-5; 8 bases align to TRBD1. Germline loops: CDR1 MNHEY, CDR2 SVGAGI. This CDR3 has 18 amino acids. Trimming took 8 bases from V and 0 from J; bases not matched to a gene: 15. For the CDR3, the DNA is TGTGCCAGCGGGGACAGGAGAATACTGAGCTATAGCAATCAGCCCCAGCATTTT. As protein: CASGDRRILSYSNQPQHF.

This sequence joins TRBV15 and TRBJ2-7; D remains unclear. CDR1 is LNHNV, CDR2 YYDKDF, per germline (reference sequence). The length of the CDR3 is 14 residues. Between the trimmed V and J ends, which lost 0 bases and 3 bases, there was a span of 9 bases. The CDR3 is CATSRDRPDYEQYF. In DNA, the CDR3 is TGTGCCACCAGCAGAGATCGCCCTGACTACGAGCAGTACTTC.

This clonotype was seen many times. V usage is TRBV28 and J usage is TRBJ1-2, with D maybe TRBD1 (6 bases). The ends were cut back, 5 bases at V and 4 bases at J, with 14 bases in the middle. The CDR3 loop spans 14 amino acids. Looked up from germline, CDR1 is MDHEN and CDR2 is SYDVKM. This CDR3 is CASSPRTVTYGYTF. The CDR3 DNA follows: TGTGCCAGCAGTCCCCGGACAGTGACCTATGGCTACACCTTC.

This clonotype was counted between two and nine times. The chain is built from TRBV20-1 and TRBJ1-6; D remains unclear. Looked up from germline, CDR1 is DFQATT and CDR2 is SNEGSKA (reference sequence). CDR3 length: 15 amino acids. Trimming cost V 6 bases and J 0 bases, with 12 bases left between them. In DNA, the CDR3 is TGCAGTGCCCTAAGCAAGGGCTCCTATAATTCACCCCTCCACTTT. Amino acids: CSALSKGSYNSPLHF.

The chain combines TRBV29-1 with TRBJ1-5, with 8 bases aligning to TRBD1. J was trimmed by 5 bases and V by 6 bases; bases with no gene match: 3. There are 12 residues in the CDR3. Germline CDR1 reads SQVTM; CDR2 reads ANQGSEA. The chain's CDR3 is CSVVTGDQPQHF. Here the CDR3 DNA reads TGCAGCGTCGTGACAGGGGATCAGCCCCAGCATTTT.

In its sample, this clonotype was seen many times. This rearrangement joins TRBV4-1 to TRBJ2-7; D call uncertain. Trimming took off 0 bases at V and 6 bases at J, with 21 bases between the two ends. The germline V gene has CDR1 MGHRA and CDR2 YSYEKL. The CDR3 sequence is 17 residues long. This chain's CDR3 is CASSQDPFPPGTFEQYF. CDR3 DNA: TGCGCCAGCAGCCAAGATCCCTTCCCTCCGGGCACTTTCGAGCAGTACTTC.

This clonotype was found many times. The V and J genes are TRBV10-3 and TRBJ2-7; the D gene is possibly TRBD1 (5 bases). Between the trimmed V and J ends, which lost 5 bases and 3 bases, there was a span of 20 bases. Germline values: CDR1 ENHRY, CDR2 SYGVKD. This CDR3 has 16 residues. Here the CDR3 DNA reads TGTGCCATCAGTCCCTTCCTTGACAGCGACGGCTACGAGCAGTACTTC. Translation: CAISPFLDSDGYEQYF.

Many counts were recorded for this clonotype. The V and J genes are TRBV6-5 and TRBJ2-7; 9 bases match TRBD2. J lost 4 bases, V lost 7 bases, and 20 bases had no gene match. The CDR3 consists of 18 residues. CDR1 is MNHEY and CDR2 is SVGAGI in the germline V gene. The CDR3 region is CASTPGLALPRDVYEQYF. In DNA, the CDR3 is TGTGCCAGCACCCCGGGACTAGCCTTGCCGCGGGATGTTTACGAGCAGTACTTC.

This clonotype was picked up many times. V usage is TRBV12-3 or TRBV12-4 and J usage is TRBJ1-2; the match to TRBD1 covers 7 bases. This CDR3 is built from 14 residues. V dropped 4 bases and J dropped 5; count of bases not matched to a gene: 7. CDR3 sequence reads: CASSSGGLGYGYTF. The DNA for the CDR3 is TGTGCCAGCAGTTCAGGGGGACTCGGATATGGCTACACCTTC.

This clonotype was detected ten times or more. The rearrangement uses TRBV3-1 and TRBJ1-5; no firm D call. The CDR3 covers 14 residues. With 4 bases removed from V and 1 base from J, the gap between germline ends came to 8 bases. Germline CDR1 and CDR2: LGHDT and YNNKEL (reference sequence). CDR3 sequence (DNA): TGTGCCAGCAGCCGGACGGGCAGCAATCAGCCCCAGCATTTT. It translates to CASSRTGSNQPQHF.

By sample share, this clonotype is medium-sized. This chain uses TRBV15 with TRBJ2-5; 8 bases agree with TRBD2. The CDR3 loop spans 14 amino acids. The V segment lost 7 bases and the J segment 5 bases; nucleotides outside the gene matches: 9. Germline V gene sequence: CDR1 LNHNV, CDR2 YYDKDF (reference sequence). The CDR3 DNA follows: TGTGCCACCAACCTCGGACTAGCAGGCGAGACCCAGTACTTC. Translating gives CATNLGLAGETQYF.

This clonotype was seen many times. The V gene is TRBV19, the J gene TRBJ1-2, with no clear D. V lost 5 bases to trimming and J lost 6 bases, with 22 bases between them. The CDR3 contains 16 residues. Germline-derived CDR1 and CDR2 are LNHDA and SQIVND (reference sequence). DNA of the CDR3: TGTGCCAGTAGTCAGGATCCGGACGAACAGCGCGATGGCTACACCTTC. Its protein product is CASSQDPDEQRDGYTF.

The chain links TRBV11-3 to TRBJ2-7; D not certain. CDR1 and CDR2 from the germline V gene are SGHNT and YENEEA. This CDR3 comprises 14 residues. V gave up 4 bases and J gave up 8 bases, with 18 bases separating them. This chain's CDR3 is CASSSSTVRYKQYF. DNA for the CDR3: TGTGCCAGCAGCTCATCTACAGTACGATACAAGCAGTACTTC.

Many counts were recorded for this clonotype. The chain couples TRBV10-3 to TRBJ2-7; 9 positions agree with TRBD2. The CDR3 contains 14 residues. CDR1 and CDR2 (germline): ENHRY, SYGVKD. Trimming cost V 3 bases and J 5 bases; bases outside gene matches: 5. CDR3 coding DNA: TGTGCCATCAGTGACCCTAGCGGGAAGGACGAGCAGTACTTC. Protein sequence: CAISDPSGKDEQYF.